A single sample is the source of the 31 T cell receptor beta chains below, sequenced in a study of T cell responses to AZD1222 COVID-19 vaccine. Assay used: immunoSEQ multiplex PCR; TCRdb lists only in-frame clones, some missing. The data hold about 140,000 clones, with more than 85% observed a single time. The specimen was peripheral blood, collected 28 days after the second AZD1222 dose. These receptors came from an adult who received the AZD1222 COVID-19 vaccine.

The CDR3 nucleotides read TGTGCCAGCAGCCCGACAGGGAGCTCTGGAAACACCATATATTTT. It specifies CASSPTGSSGNTIYF. This rearrangement joins TRBV7-9 to TRBJ1-3; 7 bases agree with TRBD1. Germline V gives CDR1 SEHNR, CDR2 FQNEAQ (reference sequence). This CDR3 has 15 residues. The ends lost 5 bases at V and 0 bases at J; junction bases unmatched: 4. The whole variable domain, filled in from reference TRBV7-9 and TRBJ1-3, reads DTGVSQNPRHKITKRGQNVTFRCDPISEHNRLYWYRQTLGQGPEFLTYFQNEAQLEKSRLLSDRFSAERPKGSFSTLEIQRTEQGDSAMYLCASSPTGSSGNTIYFGEGSWLTVV.

The chain combines TRBV28 with TRBJ1-2; possible D gene TRBD1, 6 bases. The germline V gene encodes CDR1 MDHEN and CDR2 SYDVKM. V was trimmed by 3 bases and J by 4 bases, leaving 12 bases between them. The CDR3 length is 14 residues. The CDR3 coding sequence is TGTGCCAGCAGTTTTGGGGGGGCAGGCTATGGCTACACCTTC. It specifies CASSFGGAGYGYTF.

The genes are TRBV28 and TRBJ2-7; D is possibly TRBD2 (5 bases). The CDR3 contains 13 residues. Germline V gives CDR1 MDHEN, CDR2 SYDVKM. V was shortened by 7 bases and J by 7 bases, with 17 bases between the two germline ends. For the CDR3, the DNA is TGTGCCAGCACTAGGAGCGGTCCGGGTGAGCAGTACTTC. Translation: CASTRSGPGEQYF.

The V call is TRBV9, the J call TRBJ2-2, with no clear D. Trimming shortened V by 0 bases and J by 1 base, and 13 bases separated the two germline ends. The CDR3 runs 17 residues. From germline, CDR1 is SGDLS and CDR2 YYNGEE. The CDR3 spells CASSVGGWSVNTGELFF. CDR3 DNA: TGTGCCAGCAGCGTAGGGGGTTGGTCGGTGAACACCGGGGAGCTGTTTTTT.

CDR3 protein: CASSIFGTSGSIYEQYF. The CDR3 coding sequence is TGTGCCAGTAGTATTTTCGGGACTAGCGGGAGTATCTACGAGCAGTACTTC. J is TRBJ2-7 and V is TRBV19, with TRBD2 matching over 14 bases. The ends lost 3 bases at V and 3 bases at J; junction bases unmatched: 7. Germline V CDR1 and CDR2: LNHDA, SQIVND (reference sequence). The CDR3 contains 17 residues.

The DNA of the CDR3 is TGTGCCAGCACCGACGCGGGAGCCCCAGCACAGCCCCAGCATTTT. Its protein is CASTDAGAPAQPQHF. The V call is TRBV28, the J call TRBJ1-5; unclear D gene. There are 15 residues in the CDR3. Germline CDR1 and CDR2: MDHEN and SYDVKM. Trimming removed 7 bases at V and 7 bases at J, with 20 bases between.

The chain is built from TRBV5-1 and TRBJ2-3; 11 nucleotides match TRBD2. This CDR3 region has 18 residues. Germline V gives CDR1 SGHRS, CDR2 YFSETQ. Trimming cost V 4 bases and J 2 bases; bases outside gene matches: 12. As DNA, the CDR3 is TGCGCCAGCAGCGCCGCCTTTCTAGCGGGAGGTTCCACAGATACGCAGTATTTT. Translated: CASSAAFLAGGSTDTQYF. Full variable domain (missing parts from reference TRBV5-1 and TRBJ2-3): KAGVTQTPRYLIKTRGQQVTLSCSPISGHRSVSWYQQTPGQGLQFLFEYFSETQRNKGNFPGRFSGRQFSNSRSEMNVSTLELGDSALYLCASSAAFLAGGSTDTQYFGPGTRLTVL.

The chain carries TRBV29-1 and TRBJ1-2; the D gene is possibly TRBD1 (6 bases). With 6 bases removed from V and 4 bases from J, the gap between germline ends came to 30 bases. The CDR3 has 18 residues. CDR1 is SQVTM, CDR2 ANQGSEA, per germline. CDR3: CSVHPRGSSTPAVYGYTF. CDR3 bases: TGCAGCGTCCACCCTAGGGGGTCCTCAACTCCTGCCGTCTATGGCTACACCTTC.

This clone was seen just once. V gene TRBV7-8 combines with J gene TRBJ1-1; D not certain. V was cut by 3 bases and J by 3 bases, with 8 bases left in between. The germline CDR1 and CDR2 sequences are SGHVS and FQNEAQ. This CDR3 is built from 13 residues. The CDR3 loop is CASSFGRDTEAFF. The CDR3 bases are TGTGCCAGCAGCTTTGGGCGAGACACTGAAGCTTTCTTT.

DNA for the CDR3: TGTGCCAGCAGCTCGAGGACAGGGGGCCAAGAGACCCAGTACTTC. Protein product: CASSSRTGGQETQYF. The chain is built from TRBV13 and TRBJ2-5; 10 positions match TRBD1. J was trimmed by 1 base and V by 4 bases; bases with no gene match: 3. This CDR3 is built from 15 residues. The germline V gene has CDR1 PRHDT and CDR2 FYEKMQ (reference sequence).

J is TRBJ1-2 and V is TRBV9; tentatively, D is TRBD1 (5 bases). Trimming took 3 bases from V and 7 from J, leaving 10 bases between them. The CDR3 has 12 residues. In germline, CDR1 is SGDLS, CDR2 YYNGEE. Here the CDR3 DNA reads TGTGCCAGCAGCGACGGACATTTTGGCTACACCTTC. As protein: CASSDGHFGYTF. The full variable domain, rest sourced from reference TRBV9 and TRBJ1-2, is DSGVTQTPKHLITATGQRVTLRCSPRSGDLSVYWYQQSLDQGLQFLIQYYNGEERAKGNILERFSAQQFPDLHSELNLSSLELGDSALYFCASSDGHFGYTFGSGTRLTVV.

The chain joins TRBV6-5 to TRBJ2-7; 8 bases fit TRBD1. Germline CDR1 is MNHEY and CDR2 is SVGAGI. This CDR3 region has 13 residues. J lost 5 bases, V lost 6 bases, and 6 bases had no gene match. CDR3 nucleotides: TGTGCCAGCAGGCAGGACAGGGTGGACGAGCAGTACTTC. The encoded protein is CASRQDRVDEQYF.

By sample share, this clone is medium-sized. Its ends do not fully match the called genes, so a read error is possible. The rearrangement links TRBV7-7 to TRBJ2-3, with 7 nucleotides matching TRBD1. The CDR3 extends over 14 amino acids. Germline V lookup: CDR1 SSHAT, CDR2 FNYEAQ (reference sequence). The CDR3 region is CASSLGLGQNTQYF. The CDR3 bases are TGTGCTAGCAGCTTAGGGCTGGGACAGAATACGCAGTATTTT.

The chain recombines TRBV2 with TRBJ2-7; TRBD1 might be the D (5 bases). CDR1 and CDR2 from the germline V gene are SNHLY and FYNNEI. CDR3 length: 11 amino acids. The CDR3 DNA reads as TGTGCCAGCAGTGACGGCGACAGCCCTAGGGTC. Translating gives CASSDGDSPRV.

The chain employs TRBV10-3 and TRBJ1-2; 10 nucleotides line up with TRBD1. Trimming removed 6 bases from V and 4 bases from J; junction bases left unmatched: 5. The CDR3 is made up of 14 amino acids. CDR1 is ENHRY and CDR2 is SYGVKD in the germline V gene. CDR3 sequence: CAIRGQGDGYGYTF. CDR3 sequence (DNA): TGTGCCATCAGAGGACAGGGGGATGGCTATGGCTACACCTTC.

CDR3 in amino acids: CAISESREQYF. In DNA form, the CDR3 reads TGTGCCATCAGTGAGTCGCGGGAGCAGTACTTC. V and J are TRBV10-3 and TRBJ2-7; D remains unclear. The CDR3 sequence is 11 residues long. Trimming shortened V by 0 bases and J by 7 bases, and 4 bases separated the two germline ends. Germline V gene lookup returns CDR1 ENHRY and CDR2 SYGVKD.

This clone showed up many times. CDR3 in DNA: TGTGCCAGTAGTATAGACATGCTAGCGTCCTACAATGAGCAGTTCTTC. Its translation: CASSIDMLASYNEQFF. This chain connects TRBV19 to TRBJ2-1; possible D gene TRBD2, 6 bases. From germline, CDR1 is LNHDA and CDR2 SQIVND (reference sequence). CDR3 length: 16 amino acids. Between the trimmed V and J ends, which lost 0 bases and 1 base, there was a span of 10 bases.

The V and J genes are TRBV28 and TRBJ1-2; TRBD1 matches 9 bases. V lost 6 bases to trimming and J lost 5 bases; unmatched junction nucleotides: 10. The CDR3 has 15 amino acids. CDR1 is MDHEN and CDR2 is SYDVKM in the germline V gene. DNA of the CDR3: TGTGCCAGCAGGAACACACAGGGGGCGCATTATGGCTACACCTTC. Its translation: CASRNTQGAHYGYTF.

This clone appeared a single time. For the CDR3, the DNA is TGTGCCAGCAGTTACGTCGGGACAGGGACCTATGGCTACACCTTC. It translates to CASSYVGTGTYGYTF. This chain connects TRBV6-5 to TRBJ1-2, with 9 nucleotides matching TRBD1. Germline trimming cut 2 bases from V and 4 bases from J; bases unmatched to any gene: 5. The germline CDR1 and CDR2 sequences are MNHEY and SVGAGI. The CDR3 is made up of 15 amino acids.

This chain joins TRBV5-6 and TRBJ1-5; tentative D call: TRBD1 (5 bases). This CDR3 is 14 amino acids long. V was shortened by 2 bases and J by 9 bases, with 15 bases between the two germline ends. The V gene's germline CDR1 is SGHDT and CDR2 YYEEEE. The CDR3 sequence is CASSFSGAFRPQHF. CDR3 coding DNA: TGTGCCAGCAGCTTCTCCGGGGCCTTTCGGCCCCAGCATTTT.

Comment on this clone: This same CDR3 is encoded by further DNA sequences in the sample. The chain carries TRBV25-1 and TRBJ1-6; D gene uncertain. V was clipped by 3 bases and J by 1 base, with 1 base between them. This CDR3 is 13 amino acids long. Germline V gives CDR1 MGHDK, CDR2 SYGVNS. The CDR3 nucleotides read TGTGCCAGCAGTGATTCCTATAATTCACCCCTCCACTTT. This translates into CASSDSYNSPLHF. Based on the CDR3 plus reference TRBV25-1 and TRBJ1-6, the full variable domain is EADIYQTPRYLVIGTGKKITLECSQTMGHDKMYWYQQDPGMELHLIHYSYGVNSTEKGDLSSESTVSRIRTEHFPLTLESARPSHTSQYLCASSDSYNSPLHFGNGTRLTVT.

This clone was found once. The J gene is TRBJ2-3, the V gene TRBV11-3; 15 positions agree with TRBD2. Germline V CDR1 and CDR2: SGHNT, YENEEA. This CDR3 comprises 18 residues. The ends lost 3 bases at V and 4 bases at J; junction bases unmatched: 8. In DNA, the CDR3 is TGTGCCAGCAGCTTGGGGACTAGCGGGAGGTCTGGGGCAGATACGCAGTATTTT. This gives the protein CASSLGTSGRSGADTQYF.

The CDR3 region has the DNA TGTGCCAGCAGTCGGGGGGCCCCCTACGAGCAGTACTTC. It yields the protein CASSRGAPYEQYF. The chain has TRBV27 and TRBJ2-7, with a possible D match to TRBD2 (7 bases). The CDR3 contains 13 residues. Trimming pared 5 bases from V and 2 bases from J, leaving 10 bases between. CDR1 MNHEY and CDR2 SMNVEV come from the germline V gene (reference sequence).

V usage is TRBV28 and J usage is TRBJ1-4, with D hard to call. This CDR3 comprises 14 residues. The V end lost 5 bases, the J end lost 2 bases, and 9 bases lay between the germline ends. Germline lookup yields CDR1 MDHEN and CDR2 SYDVKM. This chain's CDR3 is CASSQRVTNEKLFF. CDR3 DNA sequence: TGTGCCAGCAGTCAGCGGGTTACTAATGAAAAACTGTTTTTT.

This clone has only a few counts. The rearrangement uses TRBV3-1 (or the pseudogene TRBV3-2) and TRBJ2-3; D call uncertain. Germline-derived CDR1 and CDR2 are LGHDT and YNNKEL (reference sequence). V shed 1 base and J shed 4 bases, with 3 bases lying between them. The CDR3 covers 12 residues. CDR3 sequence (DNA): TGTGCCAGCAGCCAAGGGCCAGATACGCAGTATTTT. It yields the protein CASSQGPDTQYF.

The V and J genes are TRBV23-1 and TRBJ2-2, with TRBD2 identical over 7 bases. TRBV23-1 is treated as an ORF (open reading frame) with a function not yet certain. There are 18 residues in the CDR3. V shed 3 bases and J 0 bases; nucleotides not matched to a gene: 10. Written as DNA, the CDR3 is TGCGCCAGCAGTCATGGGGGAGGGCCGTTCGCGAACACCGGGGAGCTGTTTTTT. Protein product: CASSHGGGPFANTGELFF.

This chain connects TRBV6-2 or TRBV6-3 to TRBJ2-7, with 10 bases aligning to TRBD2. The CDR3 sequence is 16 residues long. CDR1 and CDR2 from the germline V gene are MNHEY and SVGEGT. Unmatched junction bases numbered 4, after V lost 2 bases and J lost 0 bases. CDR3 amino acids: CASSYVRTSGSYEQYF. The CDR3, as DNA: TGTGCCAGCAGTTACGTCAGGACTAGCGGCTCCTACGAGCAGTACTTC.

V gene TRBV30 combines with J gene TRBJ2-2; 7 nucleotides align to TRBD2. Germline V gene sequence: CDR1 GTSNPN, CDR2 SVGIG (reference sequence). The CDR3 length is 15 residues. Unmatched junction bases numbered 10, after V lost 2 bases and J lost 7 bases. Written as DNA, the CDR3 is TGTGCCTGGAGTAAGTCGGGAGGCGAGAACGGGGAGCTGTTTTTT. Protein sequence: CAWSKSGGENGELFF.

The V call is TRBV6-5, the J call TRBJ2-2; D may correspond to TRBD1 or TRBD2 (5 bases each). Trimming removed 10 bases from V and 0 bases from J, with 15 bases in between. Germline CDR1 and CDR2: MNHEY and SVGAGI. The CDR3 sequence is 15 residues long. The CDR3 is CATRQRLSNTGELFF. As DNA, the CDR3 is TGTGCCACCAGACAGCGACTATCGAACACCGGGGAGCTGTTTTTT.

The chain couples TRBV15 to TRBJ1-2; TRBD1 aligns across 8 bases. This CDR3 comprises 17 residues. V was pared by 1 base and J by 8 bases, with 15 bases of the junction left unmatched. The germline CDR1 and CDR2 sequences are LNHNV and YYDKDF (reference sequence). Here the CDR3 DNA reads TGTGCCACCAGCAGAGGACTCCTGGAGGACAGGGCTTTAGGCTACACCTTC. This translates into CATSRGLLEDRALGYTF.

The rearrangement uses TRBV19 and TRBJ1-2; weak D call: TRBD1 (5 bases). This CDR3 spans 13 amino acids. With 5 bases removed from V and 2 bases from J, the gap between germline ends came to 9 bases. Germline CDR1 reads LNHDA; CDR2 reads SQIVND (reference sequence). The CDR3, as DNA: TGTGCCAGTAGTTCTACAGGAAACTATGGCTACACCTTC. It codes for CASSSTGNYGYTF.